The 5 T cell receptor beta chains in this list originate from one sample, sequenced in a study of cytomegalovirus exposure and HLA in healthy donors. The PCR had 60 Vbeta and 13 Jbeta primers. Method: immunoSEQ multiplex PCR; TCRdb's copy keeps in-frame clones and lacks some. Found here are some 85,000 clones, around 79% of them singletons; the top ten hold 3.5% to 5.5%. Sequenced input: PBMCs. Receptors originate from a woman in her forties in good health and CMV-seropositive.

V usage is TRBV2 and J usage is TRBJ2-7, with 10 bases matching TRBD2. CDR3 size: 14 residues. V dropped 6 bases and J dropped 0; count of bases not matched to a gene: 2. Germline CDR1 is SNHLY and CDR2 is FYNNEI. CDR3: CASRASGSSYEQYF. CDR3 DNA: TGTGCCAGCAGGGCTAGCGGGAGCTCCTACGAGCAGTACTTC. The full variable domain, with the rest looked up from reference TRBV2 and TRBJ2-7, is EPEVTQTPSHQVTQMGQEVILRCVPISNHLYFYWYRQILGQKVEFLVSFYNNEISEKSEIFDDQFSVERPDGSNFTLKIRSTKLEDSAMYFCASRASGSSYEQYFGPGTRLTVT.

This chain joins TRBV4-1 and TRBJ2-2; the match to TRBD2 covers 7 bases. The ends lost 5 bases at V and 7 bases at J; junction bases unmatched: 7. The CDR3 totals 14 residues. Germline-derived CDR1 and CDR2 are MGHRA and YSYEKL. CDR3 protein: CASSSRGVGGELFF. The CDR3 DNA reads TGCGCCAGCAGCAGTCGGGGGGTAGGCGGGGAGCTGTTTTTT.

J is TRBJ2-5 and V is TRBV27, with D hard to call. CDR1 MNHEY and CDR2 SMNVEV come from the germline V gene (reference sequence). The CDR3 contains 13 residues. Deletions cut 1 base from V and 0 bases from J, with 3 bases between. DNA of the CDR3: TGTGCCAGCAGTTTATGGCACCAAGAGACCCAGTACTTC. Its protein is CASSLWHQETQYF.

DNA for the CDR3: TGTGCCAGCATCGAGCGGGAGGTCTACACAGATACGCAGTATTTT. Amino acids: CASIEREVYTDTQYF. V gene TRBV7-8 combines with J gene TRBJ2-3, with TRBD2 identical over 9 bases. Germline V gene sequence: CDR1 SGHVS, CDR2 FQNEAQ. V shed 7 bases and J 2 bases; nucleotides not matched to a gene: 7. The CDR3 extends over 15 amino acids.

This rearrangement joins TRBV27 to TRBJ2-1; 7 nucleotides align to TRBD1. With 4 bases clipped from V and 2 bases from J, the junction kept 2 bases outside the gene matches. This CDR3 is 14 amino acids long. Germline V gene lookup returns CDR1 MNHEY and CDR2 SMNVEV (reference sequence). In DNA, the CDR3 is TGTGCCAGCAGTTGGGACAGAACCTACAATGAGCAGTTCTTC. Encoded protein: CASSWDRTYNEQFF.